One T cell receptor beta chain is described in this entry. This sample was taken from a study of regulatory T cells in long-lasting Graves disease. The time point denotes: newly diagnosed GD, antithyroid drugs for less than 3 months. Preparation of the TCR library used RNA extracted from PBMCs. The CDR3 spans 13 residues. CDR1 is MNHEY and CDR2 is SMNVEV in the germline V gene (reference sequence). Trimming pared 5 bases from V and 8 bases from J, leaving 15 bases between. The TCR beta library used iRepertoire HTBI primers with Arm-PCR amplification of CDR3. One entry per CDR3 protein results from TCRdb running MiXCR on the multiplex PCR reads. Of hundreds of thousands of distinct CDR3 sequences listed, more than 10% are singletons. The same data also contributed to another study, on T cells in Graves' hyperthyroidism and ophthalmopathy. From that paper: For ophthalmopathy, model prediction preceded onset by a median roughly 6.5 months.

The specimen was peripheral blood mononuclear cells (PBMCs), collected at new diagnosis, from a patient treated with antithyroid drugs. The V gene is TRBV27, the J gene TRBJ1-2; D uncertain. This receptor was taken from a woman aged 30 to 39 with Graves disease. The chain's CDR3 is CASSVTLPGGYTF. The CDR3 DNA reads TGTGCCAGCAGTGTAACATTGCCCGGCGGCTACACCTTC.